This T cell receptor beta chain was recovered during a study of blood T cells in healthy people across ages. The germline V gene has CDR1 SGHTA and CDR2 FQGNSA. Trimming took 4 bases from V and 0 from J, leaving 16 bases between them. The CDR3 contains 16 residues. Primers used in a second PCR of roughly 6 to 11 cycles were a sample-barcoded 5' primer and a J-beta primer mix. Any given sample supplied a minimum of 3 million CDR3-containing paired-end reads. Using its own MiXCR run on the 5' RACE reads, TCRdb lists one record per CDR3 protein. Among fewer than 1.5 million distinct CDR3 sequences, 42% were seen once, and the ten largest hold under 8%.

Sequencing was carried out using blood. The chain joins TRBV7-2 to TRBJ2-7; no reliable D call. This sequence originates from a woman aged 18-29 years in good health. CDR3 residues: CASSSPNGPSSYEQYF. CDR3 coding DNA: TGTGCCAGCAGCTCCCCGAACGGTCCTAGCTCCTACGAGCAGTACTTC.